Listed here are 19 T cell receptor beta chains from one sample, sequenced in a study of identical twins. Each CDR3 protein is one row after TCRdb ran MiXCR on the 5' RACE reads. The sample lists 200,000 to 250,000 distinct CDR3 sequences, 11% to 15% seen once, with 7% to 9.5% in the top ten. The material sequenced was memory (CD45RO+) T cells sorted from blood. These receptors all stem from a woman between 18 and 30 years old in good health.

The chain employs TRBV5-6 and TRBJ2-7; 10 bases line up with TRBD2. Losses at the gene ends were 4 bases for V and 6 bases for J; bases not matched to a gene: 10. The germline CDR1 and CDR2 sequences are SGHDT and YYEEEE. The CDR3 covers 15 residues. The CDR3 DNA sequence: TGTGCCAGCAGCCCACTAGCGGGATTCGGAGGCGAGCAGTACTTC. It yields the protein CASSPLAGFGGEQYF.

This sequence joins TRBV24-1 and TRBJ2-1; D gene unclear. The V end lost 5 bases, the J end lost 0 bases, and 10 bases lay between the germline ends. Germline CDR1 KGHDR, CDR2 SFDVKD. This CDR3 is 15 amino acids long. The chain's CDR3 is CATSGSSSSYNEQFF. DNA of the CDR3: TGTGCCACCAGTGGGTCTTCTAGCTCCTACAATGAGCAGTTCTTC.

V gene TRBV20-1 combines with J gene TRBJ2-7; D is perhaps TRBD1 (6 bases). Trimming cost V 3 bases and J 9 bases, with 18 bases left between them. From germline, CDR1 is DFQATT and CDR2 SNEGSKA (reference sequence). This CDR3 is built from 13 residues. CDR3 residues: CSASDYRVLAQYF. CDR3 DNA sequence: TGCAGTGCTAGTGATTACAGGGTCTTGGCGCAGTACTTC.

V usage is TRBV10-3 and J usage is TRBJ2-3; TRBD1 matches 12 bases. The CDR3 has 17 amino acids. V gave up 2 bases and J gave up 4 bases; unmatched junction bases: 7. Germline CDR1 ENHRY, CDR2 SYGVKD. The CDR3 sequence: CAISEHRDRGPPDTQYF. The CDR3 region has the DNA TGTGCCATCAGTGAGCACCGGGACAGGGGGCCCCCAGATACGCAGTATTTT.

This clonotype came up a few times. The chain joins TRBV20-1 to TRBJ1-2, with D possibly matching TRBD1 (6 bases). V shed 5 bases and J shed 8 bases, with 15 bases lying between them. The CDR3 consists of 12 residues. The germline CDR1 and CDR2 sequences are DFQATT and SNEGSKA (reference sequence). This chain's CDR3 is CSAAAGVSGYTF. In DNA, the CDR3 is TGCAGTGCTGCCGCAGGGGTTTCAGGCTACACCTTC.

This chain's CDR3 is CASSLGDRGHYGYTF. CDR3 nucleotide sequence: TGTGCCAGCAGCTTGGGGGACAGGGGGCACTATGGCTACACCTTC. The chain employs TRBV5-6 and TRBJ1-2; 12 bases map to TRBD1. The germline V gene encodes CDR1 SGHDT and CDR2 YYEEEE. V was clipped by 0 bases and J by 3 bases; unmatched bases: 0. This CDR3 has 15 amino acids.

The chain has TRBV12-5 and TRBJ2-1, with TRBD2 identical over 11 bases. J lost 4 bases, V lost 5 bases, and 4 bases had no gene match. Germline V CDR1 and CDR2: LGHNT, FRNRAP. This CDR3 has 15 residues. The CDR3 reads CASGRTSGGYNEQFF. CDR3 nucleotide sequence: TGTGCTAGTGGTCGCACTAGCGGGGGTTACAATGAGCAGTTCTTC.

The rearrangement links TRBV7-9 to TRBJ2-5; D perhaps matches TRBD2 (6 bases). CDR1 is SEHNR and CDR2 is FQNEAQ in the germline V gene (reference sequence). The CDR3 length is 13 residues. Trimming removed 5 bases at V and 7 bases at J, with 14 bases between. CDR3 in amino acids: CASSPAEGGTQYF. Written as DNA, the CDR3 is TGTGCCAGCAGCCCGGCGGAGGGAGGGACCCAGTACTTC.

The chain has TRBV4-1 and TRBJ2-7; D is tentatively TRBD1 or TRBD2 (6 bases each). Germline V gene lookup returns CDR1 MGHRA and CDR2 YSYEKL. CDR3 size: 15 residues. V was trimmed by 4 bases and J by 3 bases, leaving 16 bases between them. CDR3 coding DNA: TGCGCCAGCAGCCGCGAAGGAGGGGGGCTCTACGAGCAGTACTTC. This gives the protein CASSREGGGLYEQYF.

The chain carries TRBV4-1 and TRBJ2-5, with D tentatively TRBD1 (5 bases). Germline V lookup: CDR1 MGHRA, CDR2 YSYEKL. This CDR3 has 14 residues. Trimming shortened V by 1 base and J by 2 bases, and 8 bases separated the two germline ends. For the CDR3, the DNA is TGCGCCAGCAGCCAAGTGACAGCACAAGAGACCCAGTACTTC. This encodes CASSQVTAQETQYF.

This chain connects TRBV4-3 to TRBJ2-7; D is possibly TRBD1 (5 bases). The CDR3 contains 13 residues. Trimming removed 4 bases at V and 3 bases at J, with 10 bases between. Germline V lookup: CDR1 LGHNA, CDR2 YSLEER. The CDR3 loop is CASSLDTGYEQYF. CDR3 coding DNA: TGCGCCAGCAGCCTCGATACAGGCTACGAGCAGTACTTC.

The chain recombines TRBV19 with TRBJ2-5, with D perhaps TRBD1 (6 bases). This CDR3 region has 14 residues. V lost 5 bases and J 1 base, leaving 11 bases between the germline ends. The germline V gene encodes CDR1 LNHDA and CDR2 SQIVND (reference sequence). CDR3 amino acids: CASSLRQAQETQYF. CDR3 nucleotides: TGTGCCAGTAGTTTGAGACAGGCCCAAGAGACCCAGTACTTC.

This clonotype was observed a handful of times. The chain combines TRBV20-1 with TRBJ2-3; D not certain. With 7 bases removed from V and 0 bases from J, the gap between germline ends came to 5 bases. This CDR3 has 11 amino acids. CDR1 and CDR2 from the germline V gene are DFQATT and SNEGSKA (reference sequence). In DNA form, the CDR3 reads TGCAGTGGGGGAAGCACAGATACGCAGTATTTT. This sequence encodes CSGGSTDTQYF.

This chain joins TRBV20-1 and TRBJ2-1; D is unclear. V gave up 0 bases and J gave up 7 bases, with 7 bases separating them. Germline values: CDR1 DFQATT, CDR2 SNEGSKA (reference sequence). The CDR3 runs to 12 residues. CDR3 amino acids: CSARDLLNEQFF. DNA of the CDR3: TGCAGTGCTAGAGATCTTTTAAATGAGCAGTTCTTC.

V and J are TRBV29-1 and TRBJ2-5, with TRBD2 as a possible D gene (9 bases). Trimming took off 7 bases at V and 5 bases at J, with 17 bases between the two ends. The CDR3 has 13 residues. CDR1 is SQVTM and CDR2 is ANQGSEA in the germline V gene. The CDR3 sequence: CSAGGAGGETQYF. Here the CDR3 DNA reads TGCAGCGCAGGGGGCGCGGGAGGGGAGACCCAGTACTTC.

This clonotype was seen many times. V gene TRBV5-1 combines with J gene TRBJ2-2; 7 bases align to TRBD2. V was pared by 0 bases and J by 5 bases, with 4 bases of the junction left unmatched. The CDR3 length is 15 residues. Germline V gene data show CDR1 as SGHRS and CDR2 as YFSETQ. The CDR3 loop reads CASSLAPAGTGELFF. Here the CDR3 DNA reads TGCGCCAGCAGCTTGGCCCCAGCGGGGACCGGGGAGCTGTTTTTT.

This clonotype was picked up many times. In DNA form, the CDR3 reads TGTGCCAGCAGTTACTCAGGCCCAGGGGGCGTCTACAATGAGCAGTTCTTC. Translated, it gives CASSYSGPGGVYNEQFF. The chain is built from TRBV6-5 and TRBJ2-1, with 8 bases lining up with TRBD1. The junction had 7 bases not matched to a gene; V was cut back by 0 bases and J by 3 bases. The CDR3 runs 17 residues. Germline loops: CDR1 MNHEY, CDR2 SVGAGI.

The chain uses TRBV4-1 and TRBJ1-1; D unresolved. The CDR3 loop spans 15 amino acids. With 0 bases removed from V and 5 bases from J, the gap between germline ends came to 13 bases. The germline gives CDR1 MGHRA, CDR2 YSYEKL. The DNA of the CDR3 is TGCGCCAGCAGCCAAGACCCCCGGATGGGGACTGAAGCTTTCTTT. It codes for CASSQDPRMGTEAFF.

This clonotype has at least ten counts. This chain uses TRBV20-1 with TRBJ1-4; 7 bases match TRBD1. V lost 4 bases to trimming and J lost 2 bases; unmatched junction nucleotides: 10. The CDR3 spans 16 residues. Germline CDR1 is DFQATT and CDR2 is SNEGSKA (reference sequence). For the CDR3, the DNA is TGCAGTGCTATAGAGTCCCCAGGGGGGACTAATGAAAAACTGTTTTTT. It translates to CSAIESPGGTNEKLFF.